The 8 T cell receptor beta chains below all came from one sample that was sequenced in a study of long-term antiretroviral therapy in people with HIV. Survey-level resolution applied to immunoSEQ assay v3.0. Here immunoSEQ multiplex PCR was the method, and the copy in TCRdb shows in-frame clones only, minus some. The sample has 31,000 or so clones, about 95% seen once. The sequencing here drew on unsorted PBMCs, taken approximately 6.5 years after starting antiretroviral therapy. The receptors shown here come from a man aged 25 to 40 with HIV.

This clone was picked up one time. The genes are TRBV5-6 and TRBJ1-6; weak D call: TRBD1 (5 bases). The V gene's germline CDR1 is SGHDT and CDR2 YYEEEE. Trimming took 4 bases from V and 11 from J, leaving 10 bases between them. CDR3 length: 12 residues. The CDR3 loop is CASSSYRTPLHF. The CDR3 nucleotides read TGTGCCAGCAGCAGCTACAGGACACCCCTCCACTTT. The variable domain in full, completed from reference TRBV5-6 and TRBJ1-6, reads DAGVTQSPTHLIKTRGQQVTLRCSPKSGHDTVSWYQQALGQGPQFIFQYYEEEERQRGNFPDRFSGHQFPNYSSELNVNALLLGDSALYLCASSSYRTPLHFGNGTRLTVT.

The genes are TRBV2 and TRBJ2-3; no definite D call. The germline gives CDR1 SNHLY, CDR2 FYNNEI. The CDR3 sequence is 11 residues long. Deletions cut 2 bases from V and 5 bases from J, with 2 bases between. The CDR3, as DNA: TGTGCCAGCAGTGAAAAAGATACGCAGTATTTT. Protein product: CASSEKDTQYF.

The chain employs TRBV4-3 and TRBJ2-3; 10 bases are a match to TRBD2. After removal of 4 bases from V and 1 base from J, the junction contained 5 bases not matched to a gene. This CDR3 contains 16 residues. CDR1 LGHNA and CDR2 YSLEER come from the germline V gene. This CDR3 reads CASSRLTSGGTDTQYF. The CDR3 DNA is TGCGCCAGCAGCCGACTCACTAGCGGGGGCACAGATACGCAGTATTTT.

The genes are TRBV6-6 and TRBJ1-5; D is unresolved. V was trimmed by 5 bases and J by 0 bases, leaving 5 bases between them. Germline V gene sequence: CDR1 MNHNY, CDR2 SVGAGI (reference sequence). The CDR3 has 13 amino acids. The CDR3 coding sequence is TGTGCCAGCAGTCCAAATAGCAATCAGCCCCAGCATTTT. It translates to CASSPNSNQPQHF.

The V call is TRBV18, the J call TRBJ2-7, with D perhaps TRBD1 (5 bases). V lost 6 bases and J lost 7, with 19 bases in between. The CDR3 has 14 residues. Germline assignment: CDR1 KGHSH and CDR2 LQKENI. The DNA for the CDR3 is TGTGCCAGCTCCAGGCCTGGGGCGACGGGTGAGCAGTACTTC. Its translation: CASSRPGATGEQYF.

The V and J genes are TRBV11-2 and TRBJ2-5, with D unclear. Germline CDR1 reads SGHAT; CDR2 reads FQNNGV. The CDR3 loop spans 13 amino acids. The germline V and J ends were trimmed by 4 bases and 0 bases, with 6 bases remaining between them. This chain's CDR3 is CASSYPNQETQYF. CDR3 coding DNA: TGTGCCAGCAGCTATCCTAACCAAGAGACCCAGTACTTC.

The chain joins TRBV5-8 to TRBJ2-7; tentative D call: TRBD2 (5 bases). Germline CDR1 reads SGHTS; CDR2 reads YDEGEE. The CDR3 length is 13 residues. V was pared by 3 bases and J by 1 base, with 8 bases between. The DNA of the CDR3 is TGTGCCAGCAGCTCCCGGGAATCCTACGAGCAGTACTTC. Translated, it gives CASSSRESYEQYF.

The chain carries TRBV29-1 and TRBJ1-2; 7 positions agree with TRBD1. Per germline, CDR1 SQVTM and CDR2 ANQGSEA. The V gene end was trimmed by 8 bases and the J gene end by 4 bases; junction bases not matched to a gene: 10. This CDR3 has 13 residues. The CDR3 coding sequence is TGCAGCCTTAAGACAGGGTCTAGCTATGGCTACACCTTC. This encodes CSLKTGSSYGYTF.